Below are 17 T cell receptor beta chains sequenced from a single sample in a study of blood T cell repertoires in COVID-19. Measured with immunoSEQ multiplex PCR; TCRdb has only the in-frame clones, and not every one. The sample records under 200,000 clones, roughly 86% being singletons. Sequenced: PBMCs or T cells enriched from blood (not recorded which). Receptor source: a middle-aged man with acute COVID-19.

The chain has TRBV2 and TRBJ1-4; 9 bases align to TRBD1. This CDR3 region has 14 residues. V lost 8 bases and J lost 7; bases outside the gene matches: 8. Germline values: CDR1 SNHLY, CDR2 FYNNEI. CDR3 bases: TGTGCCAGCCACACCGGGACAGGGAGTGAAAAACTGTTTTTT. The encoded protein is CASHTGTGSEKLFF. Drawing the rest from reference TRBV2 and TRBJ1-4, the complete variable domain is EPEVTQTPSHQVTQMGQEVILRCVPISNHLYFYWYRQILGQKVEFLVSFYNNEISEKSEIFDDQFSVERPDGSNFTLKIRSTKLEDSAMYFCASHTGTGSEKLFFGSGTQLSVL.

This chain links TRBV7-6 with TRBJ1-1, with 7 bases identical to TRBD1. CDR3 length: 15 residues. Germline V gene sequence: CDR1 SGHVS, CDR2 FNYEAQ. Losses at the gene ends were 5 bases for V and 3 bases for J; bases not matched to a gene: 9. In nucleotides, the CDR3 is TGTGCCAGCAGCCCGAGGCCAACAGGGGACACTGAAGCTTTCTTT. It specifies CASSPRPTGDTEAFF.

The rearrangement joins TRBV9 to TRBJ2-1; D uncertain. V lost 5 bases and J lost 0, with 6 bases in between. Germline V CDR1 and CDR2: SGDLS, YYNGEE. The CDR3 sequence is 13 residues long. The CDR3 is CASSEDSYNEQFF. DNA of the CDR3: TGTGCCAGCAGTGAGGACTCCTACAATGAGCAGTTCTTC.

This chain uses TRBV28 with TRBJ2-7; TRBD2 agrees at 12 bases. This CDR3 has 14 amino acids. In germline, CDR1 is MDHEN, CDR2 SYDVKM. V dropped 8 bases and J dropped 6; count of bases not matched to a gene: 8. In DNA form, the CDR3 reads TGTGCCAGCGGAACTAGCGGGAGGATGGGCGAGCAGTACTTC. Its translation is CASGTSGRMGEQYF.

The gene calls are TRBV19 and TRBJ1-2; possible D gene TRBD1, 6 bases. The CDR3 has 15 amino acids. V was trimmed by 1 base and J by 2 bases, leaving 11 bases between them. Germline V CDR1 and CDR2: LNHDA, SQIVND (reference sequence). The CDR3 DNA follows: TGTGCCAGTAGTATAGCGGGCCAGGGGAACTATGGCTACACCTTC. It codes for CASSIAGQGNYGYTF.

The chain joins TRBV7-2 to TRBJ2-3; possibly TRBD1 for D (5 bases). The CDR3 spans 18 residues. V lost 1 base to trimming and J lost 2 bases, with 19 bases between them. Germline V gene data show CDR1 as SGHTA and CDR2 as FQGNSA. For the CDR3, the DNA is TGTGCCAGCAGCTTAGTGGTTGGTCAGGGCTTAAACACAGATACGCAGTATTTT. This codes for CASSLVVGQGLNTDTQYF. Together with reference TRBV7-2 and TRBJ2-3, the CDR3 gives the full variable domain: GAGVSQSPSNKVTEKGKDVELRCDPISGHTALYWYRQSLGQGLEFLIYFQGNSAPDKSGLPSDRFSAERTGGSVSTLTIQRTQQEDSAVYLCASSLVVGQGLNTDTQYFGPGTRLTVL.

The genes are TRBV2 and TRBJ2-1; 14 nucleotides line up with TRBD2. The V gene end was trimmed by 7 bases and the J gene end by 9 bases; junction bases not matched to a gene: 8. CDR1 and CDR2 (germline): SNHLY, FYNNEI. CDR3 size: 15 residues. The CDR3 loop is CASTVTSGRASEQFF. The DNA of the CDR3 is TGTGCCAGCACAGTGACTAGCGGGAGGGCTTCTGAGCAGTTCTTC.

The chain is built from TRBV2 and TRBJ2-7; D may be TRBD2 (5 bases). CDR1 SNHLY and CDR2 FYNNEI come from the germline V gene. This CDR3 region has 10 residues. V shed 7 bases and J shed 6 bases, with 7 bases lying between them. The CDR3 DNA is TGTGCCAGCATCCGGGGCGAGCAGTACTTC. Translating it yields CASIRGEQYF.

J is TRBJ1-2 and V is TRBV2; D gene unclear. Germline V gene sequence: CDR1 SNHLY, CDR2 FYNNEI. This CDR3 comprises 13 residues. V gave up 8 bases and J gave up 7 bases, with 17 bases separating them. The CDR3 DNA is TGTGCCAGCGACGGGCGGGCAGTCGGTGGCTACACCTTC. This gives the protein CASDGRAVGGYTF.

This chain joins TRBV2 and TRBJ2-5; 16 bases are a match to TRBD2. CDR1 SNHLY and CDR2 FYNNEI come from the germline V gene. The CDR3 has 16 residues. V was pared by 3 bases and J by 2 bases, with 0 bases of the junction left unmatched. The DNA for the CDR3 is TGTGCCAGCAGTGAGGGACTAGCGGGAGGGCAAGAGACCCAGTACTTC. Translating gives CASSEGLAGGQETQYF.

The V call is TRBV9, the J call TRBJ1-2; TRBD1 matches 8 bases. Germline V gene sequence: CDR1 SGDLS, CDR2 YYNGEE. The CDR3 is made up of 13 amino acids. The V gene end was trimmed by 6 bases and the J gene end by 1 base; junction bases not matched to a gene: 2. CDR3 nucleotides: TGTGCCAGCATGACAGGGGTTAACTATGGCTACACCTTC. Protein: CASMTGVNYGYTF.

The genes are TRBV11-1 and TRBJ2-4; TRBD2 matches at 9 bases. The V and J ends lost 5 bases and 7 bases, in that order; junction bases with no gene match: 9. The length of the CDR3 is 15 residues. Germline V gene sequence: CDR1 SGHAT, CDR2 FQDESV (reference sequence). The CDR3 DNA follows: TGTGCCAGCAGCCTACTACTAGCGGGTAACAACATTCAGTACTTC. Encoded protein: CASSLLLAGNNIQYF.

This clone showed up just once. The V call is TRBV9, the J call TRBJ2-2; D might be TRBD2 (5 bases). The V and J ends lost 2 bases and 3 bases respectively, with 11 bases between them. CDR3 size: 15 residues. Germline CDR1 SGDLS, CDR2 YYNGEE. CDR3 bases: TGTGCCAGCAGCGTTAGGCTACTAGACACCGGGGAGCTGTTTTTT. This sequence encodes CASSVRLLDTGELFF.

This clone was detected only once. The genes are TRBV5-1 and TRBJ1-2; D is unresolved. The CDR3 has 17 amino acids. Trimming took off 4 bases at V and 0 bases at J, with 19 bases between the two ends. Germline V CDR1 and CDR2: SGHRS, YFSETQ. The CDR3 protein is CASSPKPQTPANYGYTF. The CDR3 DNA follows: TGCGCCAGCAGCCCCAAACCCCAGACTCCAGCTAACTATGGCTACACCTTC.

This chain uses TRBV7-9 with TRBJ1-5, with D hard to call. Trimming removed 2 bases from V and 9 bases from J, with 11 bases in between. The germline CDR1 and CDR2 sequences are SEHNR and FQNEAQ (reference sequence). The CDR3 consists of 13 residues. The CDR3 DNA sequence: TGTGCCAGCAGCTTAACTCGCTGGGCGCCCCAGCATTTT. This encodes CASSLTRWAPQHF.

The chain carries TRBV10-3 and TRBJ1-1; 10 nucleotides line up with TRBD1. The CDR3 has 15 amino acids. CDR1 and CDR2 from the germline V gene are ENHRY and SYGVKD. The ends lost 5 bases at V and 4 bases at J; junction bases unmatched: 7. The CDR3 DNA sequence: TGTGCCATCAGTTGGGACAGGGGAGGAGGCACTGAAGCTTTCTTT. Residues: CAISWDRGGGTEAFF.

This clone is a singleton in its sample. This chain connects TRBV19 to TRBJ1-6, with 7 bases fitting TRBD1. Germline CDR1 reads LNHDA; CDR2 reads SQIVND (reference sequence). This CDR3 region has 15 residues. Trimming took 11 bases from V and 5 from J; bases not matched to a gene: 12. The CDR3 DNA reads TGTGCCTGCCTCGACAGGGCGAACCATAATTCACCCCTCCACTTT. Residues: CACLDRANHNSPLHF.